This TCR beta chain is drawn from a study of T cell repertoires in cytomegalovirus infection (dated by TCRdb to the late 2010s). As for the study more broadly: The HLA type of each donor mattered for the analysis, because public TCR beta signatures pointed to carriage of CMV infection along with the matching HLA type.

Overall study results and their limits: In both this cohort and an independent cohort of 352 donors, the cumulative frequency of public TCR beta family members distinguished carriers of CMV infection plus the relevant HLA type. In the ex vivo response, HLA-C-restricted CMV-specific TCR beta clonotypes were dominant, and in two of eight donors the single most frequent clonotype came from this HLA-C-restricted group.

The sequencing machine was an Illumina HiSeq 1500. The public reads were reanalyzed by TCRdb: fastp trimming at Q25, MiXCR alignment, in-frame beta chains only. Merged by CDR3 protein, the rows form single entries marked with the most common genes and DNA. The sample records hundreds of thousands of distinct CDR3 sequences, roughly 26% of which are singletons. The ten largest clones add up to 6.5% to 10% of the sample. This clonotype was found many times. What antigen it recognizes has not been identified. Per-nucleotide qualities are absent, and no much larger clonotype sits a single base away. V gives up 5 bases and J gives up 3 bases, and the segment between their germline ends measures 5 bases. CDR1 is given as MNHEY and CDR2 as SVGAGI, both from the germline V gene. The CDR3 covers 11 residues, taking in both the cysteine and the phenylalanine. Just the 33-base CDR3 DNA is kept, in frame starting at base 1.

The sequence is built from TRBV6-5 and TRBJ2-7, with the D segment identity uncertain. The origin of this receptor is a human donor in good health (CMV status not recorded). Some clones in this sample may be carry-over from other donors' samples. The specimen was CD8+ T cells from PBMCs. The sequence in DNA is TGTGCCAGCAGTCAACACTACGAGCAGTACTTC. This translates into CASSQHYEQYF.